Included here is one T cell receptor beta chain sequence, with context. The data derive from a study of T cell responses to AZD1222 COVID-19 vaccine. Produced via immunoSEQ multiplex PCR; TCRdb's table is partial and in-frame only. This sample has around 72,000 clones, with approximately 85% found just once. The V and J ends lost 5 bases and 1 base respectively, with 9 bases between them. CDR1 is LGHNT, CDR2 FRNRAP, per germline. This CDR3 is built from 14 residues. This material consisted of peripheral blood, taken on day 0 of AZD1222 vaccination. This TCR was recovered from an adult in good health. This chain joins TRBV12-5 and TRBJ1-3, with D possibly TRBD1 on 5 matching bases. The CDR3 bases are TGTGCTAGTGGTCCCGACAGATCTGGAAACACCATATATTTT. It translates to CASGPDRSGNTIYF.